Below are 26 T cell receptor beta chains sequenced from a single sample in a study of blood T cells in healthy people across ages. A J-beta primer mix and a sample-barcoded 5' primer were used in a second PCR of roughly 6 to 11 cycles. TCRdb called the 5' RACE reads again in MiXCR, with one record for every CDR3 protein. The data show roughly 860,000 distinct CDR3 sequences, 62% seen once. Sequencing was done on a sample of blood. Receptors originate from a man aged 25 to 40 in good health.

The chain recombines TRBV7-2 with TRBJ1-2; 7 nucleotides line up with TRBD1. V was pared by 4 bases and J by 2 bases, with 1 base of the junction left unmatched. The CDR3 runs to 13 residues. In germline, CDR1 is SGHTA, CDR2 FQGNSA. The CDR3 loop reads CASSWGQNYGYTF. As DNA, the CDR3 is TGTGCCAGCAGCTGGGGACAGAACTATGGCTACACCTTC.

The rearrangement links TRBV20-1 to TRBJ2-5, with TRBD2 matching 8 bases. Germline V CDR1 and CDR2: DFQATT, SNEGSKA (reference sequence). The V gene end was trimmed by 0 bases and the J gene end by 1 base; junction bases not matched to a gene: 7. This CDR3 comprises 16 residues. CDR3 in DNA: TGCAGTGCTAGAGATCGGGGCGGGGGGCGCCAAGAGACCCAGTACTTC. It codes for CSARDRGGGRQETQYF.

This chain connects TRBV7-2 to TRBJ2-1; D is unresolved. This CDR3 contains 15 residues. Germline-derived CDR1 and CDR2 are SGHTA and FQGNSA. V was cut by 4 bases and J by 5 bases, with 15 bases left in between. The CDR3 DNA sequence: TGTGCCAGCAGCTCTGCGCCTCGTAGGGACAATGAGCAGTTCTTC. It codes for CASSSAPRRDNEQFF. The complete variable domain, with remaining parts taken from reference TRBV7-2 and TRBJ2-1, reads GAGVSQSPSNKVTEKGKDVELRCDPISGHTALYWYRQSLGQGLEFLIYFQGNSAPDKSGLPSDRFSAERTGGSVSTLTIQRTQQEDSAVYLCASSSAPRRDNEQFFGPGTRLTVL.

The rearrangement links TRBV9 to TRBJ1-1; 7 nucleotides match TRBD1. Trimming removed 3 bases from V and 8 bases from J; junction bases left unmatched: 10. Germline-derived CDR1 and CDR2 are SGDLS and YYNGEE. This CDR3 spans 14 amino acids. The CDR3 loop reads CASSADEGAGEAFF. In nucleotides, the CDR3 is TGTGCCAGCAGCGCCGACGAGGGGGCTGGCGAAGCTTTCTTT.

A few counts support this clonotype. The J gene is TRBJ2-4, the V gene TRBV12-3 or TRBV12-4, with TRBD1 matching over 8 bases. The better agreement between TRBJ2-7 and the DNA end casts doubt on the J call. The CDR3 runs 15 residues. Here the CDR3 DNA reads TGTGCCAGCAGTTTAGCCTTAGCAGGGGGCGGCGAGCAGTACTTC. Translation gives CASSLALAGGGEQYF.

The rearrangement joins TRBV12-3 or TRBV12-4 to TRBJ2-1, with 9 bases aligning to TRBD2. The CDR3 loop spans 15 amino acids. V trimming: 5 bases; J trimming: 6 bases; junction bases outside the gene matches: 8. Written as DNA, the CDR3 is TGTGCCAGCAGTCTCACCGGGACTAGCCTCAATGAGCAGTTCTTC. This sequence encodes CASSLTGTSLNEQFF.

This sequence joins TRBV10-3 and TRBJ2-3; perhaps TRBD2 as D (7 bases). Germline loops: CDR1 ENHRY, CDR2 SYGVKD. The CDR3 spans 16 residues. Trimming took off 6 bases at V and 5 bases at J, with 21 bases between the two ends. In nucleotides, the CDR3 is TGTGCCATCAGGCCTGGGGAAGGCGGGGGCGGAGATACGCAGTATTTT. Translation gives CAIRPGEGGGGDTQYF.

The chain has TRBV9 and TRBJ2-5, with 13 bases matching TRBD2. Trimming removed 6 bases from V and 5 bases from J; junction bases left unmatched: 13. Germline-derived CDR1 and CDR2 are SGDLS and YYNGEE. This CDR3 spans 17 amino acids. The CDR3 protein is CASTRSGLAGTKETQYF. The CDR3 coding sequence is TGTGCCAGCACCCGCTCGGGACTAGCGGGGACTAAGGAGACCCAGTACTTC.

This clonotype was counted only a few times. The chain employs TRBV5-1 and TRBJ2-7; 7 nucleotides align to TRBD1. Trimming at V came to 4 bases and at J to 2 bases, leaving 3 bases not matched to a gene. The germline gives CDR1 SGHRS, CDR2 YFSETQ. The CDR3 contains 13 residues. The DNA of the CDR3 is TGCGCCAGCAGCGAAGGGACAGCCTACGAGCAGTACTTC. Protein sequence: CASSEGTAYEQYF. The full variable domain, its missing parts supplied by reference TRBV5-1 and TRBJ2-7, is KAGVTQTPRYLIKTRGQQVTLSCSPISGHRSVSWYQQTPGQGLQFLFEYFSETQRNKGNFPGRFSGRQFSNSRSEMNVSTLELGDSALYLCASSEGTAYEQYFGPGTRLTVT.

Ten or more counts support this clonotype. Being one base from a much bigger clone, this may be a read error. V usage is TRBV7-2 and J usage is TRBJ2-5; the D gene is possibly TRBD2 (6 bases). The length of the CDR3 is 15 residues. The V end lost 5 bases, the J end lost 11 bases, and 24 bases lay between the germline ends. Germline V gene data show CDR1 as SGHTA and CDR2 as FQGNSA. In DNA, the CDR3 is TGTGCCAGCAGCCCAAGAGGCCTAGCGTACACTGAGCAGTACTTC. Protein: CASSPRGLAYTEQYF.

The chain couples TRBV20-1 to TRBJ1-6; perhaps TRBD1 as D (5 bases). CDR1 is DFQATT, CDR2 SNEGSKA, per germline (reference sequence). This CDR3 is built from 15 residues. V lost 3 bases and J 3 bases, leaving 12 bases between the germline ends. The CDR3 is CSASGGSDYNSPLHF. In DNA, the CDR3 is TGCAGTGCTAGTGGGGGGTCGGACTATAATTCACCCCTCCACTTT.

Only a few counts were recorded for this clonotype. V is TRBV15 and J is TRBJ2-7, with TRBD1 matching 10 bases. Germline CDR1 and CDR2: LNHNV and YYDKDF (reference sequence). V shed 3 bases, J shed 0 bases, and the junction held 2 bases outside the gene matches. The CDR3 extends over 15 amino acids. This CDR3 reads CATSRTGGLSYEQYF. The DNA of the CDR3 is TGTGCCACCAGCAGGACAGGGGGCCTCTCCTACGAGCAGTACTTC.

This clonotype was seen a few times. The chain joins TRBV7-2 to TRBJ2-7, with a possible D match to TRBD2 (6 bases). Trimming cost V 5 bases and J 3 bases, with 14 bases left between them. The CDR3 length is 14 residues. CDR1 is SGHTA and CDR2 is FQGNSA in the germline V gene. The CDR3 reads CASSVGGSIYEQYF. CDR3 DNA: TGTGCCAGCAGCGTGGGGGGATCTATCTACGAGCAGTACTTC.

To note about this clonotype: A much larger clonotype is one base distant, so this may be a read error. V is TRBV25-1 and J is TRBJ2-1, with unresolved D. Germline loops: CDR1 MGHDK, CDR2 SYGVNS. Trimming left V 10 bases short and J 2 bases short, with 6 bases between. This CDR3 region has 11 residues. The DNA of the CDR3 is TGTGCCATCGGTACCTACAATGAGCAGTTCTTC. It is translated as CAIGTYNEQFF.

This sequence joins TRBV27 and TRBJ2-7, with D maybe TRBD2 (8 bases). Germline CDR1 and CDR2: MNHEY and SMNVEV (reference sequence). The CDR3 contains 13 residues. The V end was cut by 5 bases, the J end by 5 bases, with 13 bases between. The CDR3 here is CASSTGGGNEQYF. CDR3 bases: TGTGCCAGCAGTACGGGAGGGGGCAACGAGCAGTACTTC.

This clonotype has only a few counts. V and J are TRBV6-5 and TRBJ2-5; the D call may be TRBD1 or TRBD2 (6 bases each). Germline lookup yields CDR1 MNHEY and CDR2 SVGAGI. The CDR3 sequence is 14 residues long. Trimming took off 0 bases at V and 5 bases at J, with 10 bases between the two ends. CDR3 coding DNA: TGTGCCAGCAGTTACTCATGGGGGGCGGAGACCCAGTACTTC. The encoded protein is CASSYSWGAETQYF.

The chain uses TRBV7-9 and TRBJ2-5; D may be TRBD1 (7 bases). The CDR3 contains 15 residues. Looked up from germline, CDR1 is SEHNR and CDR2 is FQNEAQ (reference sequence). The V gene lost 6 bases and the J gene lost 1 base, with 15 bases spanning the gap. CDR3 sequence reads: CASREGTAIQETQYF. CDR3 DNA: TGTGCCAGCAGGGAGGGGACAGCCATCCAAGAGACCCAGTACTTC.

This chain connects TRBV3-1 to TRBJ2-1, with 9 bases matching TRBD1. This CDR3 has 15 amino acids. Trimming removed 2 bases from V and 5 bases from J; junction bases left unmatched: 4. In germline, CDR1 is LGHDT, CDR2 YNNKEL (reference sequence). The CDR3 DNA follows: TGTGCCAGCAGCCAAATGACAGGGGGGCACAATGAGCAGTTCTTC. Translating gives CASSQMTGGHNEQFF.

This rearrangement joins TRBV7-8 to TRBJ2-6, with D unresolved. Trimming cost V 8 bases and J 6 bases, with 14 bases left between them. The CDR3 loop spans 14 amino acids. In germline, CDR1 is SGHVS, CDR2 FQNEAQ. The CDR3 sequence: CASGKPREANVLTF. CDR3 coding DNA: TGTGCCAGCGGTAAACCTAGGGAGGCCAACGTCCTGACTTTC.

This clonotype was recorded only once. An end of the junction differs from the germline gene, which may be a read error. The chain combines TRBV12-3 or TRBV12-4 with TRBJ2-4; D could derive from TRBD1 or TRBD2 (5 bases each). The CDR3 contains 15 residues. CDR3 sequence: CAGSPGTLAKNIQYF. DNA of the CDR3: TGTGCCGGCAGCCCCGGGACCCTAGCCAAAAACATTCAGTACTTC.

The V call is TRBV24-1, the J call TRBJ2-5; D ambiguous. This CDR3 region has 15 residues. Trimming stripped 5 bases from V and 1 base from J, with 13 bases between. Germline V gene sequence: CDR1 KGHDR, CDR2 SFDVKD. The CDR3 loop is CATSGDGRSQETQYF. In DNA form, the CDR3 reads TGTGCCACCAGTGGCGACGGCCGATCCCAAGAGACCCAGTACTTC.

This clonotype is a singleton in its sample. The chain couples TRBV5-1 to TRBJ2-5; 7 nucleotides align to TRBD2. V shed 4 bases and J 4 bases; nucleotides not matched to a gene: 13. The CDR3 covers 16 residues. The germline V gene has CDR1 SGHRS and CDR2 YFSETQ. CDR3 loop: CASSLVTSSPPETQYF. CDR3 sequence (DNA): TGCGCCAGCAGCCTAGTGACTAGCTCACCCCCAGAGACCCAGTACTTC. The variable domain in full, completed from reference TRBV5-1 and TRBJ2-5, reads KAGVTQTPRYLIKTRGQQVTLSCSPISGHRSVSWYQQTPGQGLQFLFEYFSETQRNKGNFPGRFSGRQFSNSRSEMNVSTLELGDSALYLCASSLVTSSPPETQYFGPGTRLLVL.

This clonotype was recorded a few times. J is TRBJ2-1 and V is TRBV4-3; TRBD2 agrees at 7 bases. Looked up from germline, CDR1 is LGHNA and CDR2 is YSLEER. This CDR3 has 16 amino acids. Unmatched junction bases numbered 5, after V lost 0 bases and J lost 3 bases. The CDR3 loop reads CASSQDQAGSYNEQFF. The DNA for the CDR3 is TGCGCCAGCAGCCAAGACCAAGCGGGGAGCTACAATGAGCAGTTCTTC.

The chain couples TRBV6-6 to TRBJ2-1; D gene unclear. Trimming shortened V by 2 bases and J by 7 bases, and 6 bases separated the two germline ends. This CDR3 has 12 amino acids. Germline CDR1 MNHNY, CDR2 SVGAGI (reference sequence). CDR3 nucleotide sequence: TGTGCCAGCAGTTACGACGGTAATGAGCAGTTCTTC. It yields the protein CASSYDGNEQFF.

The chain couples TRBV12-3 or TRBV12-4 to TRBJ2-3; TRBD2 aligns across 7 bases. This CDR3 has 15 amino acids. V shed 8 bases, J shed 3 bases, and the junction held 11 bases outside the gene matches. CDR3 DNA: TGTGCCAGCCGTTCGAGAGCGGGGACTACAGATACGCAGTATTTT. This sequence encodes CASRSRAGTTDTQYF.

In nucleotides, the CDR3 is TGTGCCAGCAGCCGACGGGACAGGGATTCAAATGAGCAGTTCTTC. Protein: CASSRRDRDSNEQFF. The chain links TRBV27 to TRBJ2-1, with 9 bases aligning to TRBD1. The CDR3 consists of 15 residues. The V gene's germline CDR1 is MNHEY and CDR2 SMNVEV (reference sequence). The ends lost 6 bases at V and 7 bases at J; junction bases unmatched: 10.